This TCR beta chain is drawn from a study of CD8+ T cells in alopecia areata. Study-level background: Affected scalp percentage set treated patients' severity scores.

This clone showed up just a few times. This CDR3 is built from 13 residues. The germline V gene encodes CDR1 SGDLS and CDR2 YYNGEE. Trimming left V 0 bases short and J 5 bases short, with 8 bases between. Treatment reported: oral pan-JAK inhibitor, 5-10 mg twice daily. Extracted from the samples, RNA was reverse transcribed into cDNA to serve as the sequencing template. Repertoires were generated with immunoSEQ multiplex PCR, while TCRdb's copy carries only in-frame clones and drops some. The sample records 87,000 or so clones, about two thirds being singletons. The starting material was CD8+ T cells sorted from blood, obtained at week 44, from a patient treated with tofacitinib. The TCR originated in a human donor with alopecia areata. This chain links TRBV9 with TRBJ1-2; D not certain. The CDR3 region is CASSVGTAYGYTF. CDR3 sequence (DNA): TGTGCCAGCAGCGTAGGGACGGCTTATGGCTACACCTTC.